The clone carrying this TCR beta chain was seen many times. These data originate in a study of T-cell reconstitution after alpha-beta-depleted transplantation in children. Unique molecular identifiers were incorporated into the prepared TCRbeta library. Each CDR3 protein gets one entry after TCRdb re-called the PCR reads with MiXCR. Of around 100,000 distinct CDR3 sequences in the sample, less than 6% were seen once. The sample in question was PBMCs, mostly from graft donor cells, obtained 60 days after TCRalphabeta/CD19-depleted stem cell transplant. The clonotype was recovered from a female patient aged 2-15 years who had a stem cell transplant for Fanconi anemia, so the T cells may come from the graft donor.

CDR3 amino acids: CSARGRQGAYEQYF. The CDR3 nucleotides read TGCAGTGCTAGAGGCCGACAGGGGGCCTACGAGCAGTACTTC. The chain is built from TRBV20-1 and TRBJ2-7; 9 positions agree with TRBD1. Germline V CDR1 and CDR2: DFQATT, SNEGSKA (reference sequence). The ends lost 1 base at V and 2 bases at J; junction bases unmatched: 3. This CDR3 has 14 residues.